The clone carrying this T cell receptor (beta chain) was seen ten or more times. Its cognate antigen is unknown. The data were obtained in a study of response to subunit inactivated influenza vaccine. General study points: There was a suggestion from the authors that each seasonal influenza vaccination recruits few new T cells.

Via MiXCR, TCRdb re-called the RT-PCR reads, giving one row per CDR3 protein. The sample has about 530,000 distinct CDR3 sequences, over 10% seen once. V was pared by 2 bases and J by 11 bases, with 12 bases between. The CDR3 spans 12 residues. This chain links TRBV12-3 or TRBV12-4 with TRBJ1-2; D uncertain. Material: PBMCs from blood, obtained more than 35 days after vaccination. The sequence was collected from a man aged 50-60 years who received an inactivated influenza vaccine. Here the CDR3 DNA reads TGTGCCAGCAGTTTAATAGGAGTAGGGTACACCTTC. This sequence encodes CASSLIGVGYTF.